The entry that follows covers one T cell receptor (beta chain) sequence. This CDR3 spans 19 amino acids. Germline values: CDR1 MNHEY, CDR2 SMNVEV (reference sequence). The trim removed 2 bases at V and 1 base at J, leaving 8 bases unmatched. In the original workflow: Reference gene primers were amplified, and this amplification served to estimate nucleated cell counts. Using immunoSEQ multiplex PCR, the repertoire was profiled, and TCRdb retains in-frame clones only, with some absent. Clone size and the V and J calls come from that table; the DNA yielded D and trimming. The sample contains 270,000 or so clones, around 92% of which appear only once. These data belong to a study of blood T cell repertoires in COVID-19. Across the whole study: Specimens from acute and convalescent COVID-19 originated in the United States, Italy and Spain. Sources were T cells, B-cell-depleted T cells, or PBMCs; the material itself was cDNA or gDNA.

The material sequenced was peripheral blood. The sequence was obtained from a young woman with COVID-19, enrolled during active disease. V is TRBV27 and J is TRBJ2-4; 13 nucleotides agree with TRBD2. Written as DNA, the CDR3 is TGTGCCAGCAGTTTAAGGTCGACTAGCGGGGGGTTGGCCAAAAACATTCAGTACTTC. Amino acid sequence: CASSLRSTSGGLAKNIQYF.